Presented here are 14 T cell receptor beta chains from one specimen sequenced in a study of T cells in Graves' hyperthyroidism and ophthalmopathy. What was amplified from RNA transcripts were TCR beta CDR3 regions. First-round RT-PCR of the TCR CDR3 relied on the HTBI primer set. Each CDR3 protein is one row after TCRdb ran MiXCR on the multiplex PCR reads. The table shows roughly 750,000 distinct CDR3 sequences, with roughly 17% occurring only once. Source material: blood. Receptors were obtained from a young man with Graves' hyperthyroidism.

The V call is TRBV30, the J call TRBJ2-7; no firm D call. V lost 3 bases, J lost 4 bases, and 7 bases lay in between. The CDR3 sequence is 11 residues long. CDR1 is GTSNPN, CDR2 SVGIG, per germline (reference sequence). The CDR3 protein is CAWRTGYEQYF. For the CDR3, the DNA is TGTGCCTGGAGGACCGGTTACGAGCAGTACTTC.

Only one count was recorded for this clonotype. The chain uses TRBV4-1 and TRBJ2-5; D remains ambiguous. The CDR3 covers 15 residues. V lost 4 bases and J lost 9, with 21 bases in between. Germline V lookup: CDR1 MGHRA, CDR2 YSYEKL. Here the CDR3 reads CASSPFNWTPESQYF. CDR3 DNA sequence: TGCGCCAGCAGCCCCTTCAACTGGACCCCGGAGTCCCAGTACTTC.

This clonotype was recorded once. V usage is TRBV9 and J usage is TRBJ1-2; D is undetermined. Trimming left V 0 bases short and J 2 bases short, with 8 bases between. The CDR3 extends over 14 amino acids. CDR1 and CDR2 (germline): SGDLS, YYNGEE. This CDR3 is CASSVDNRNYGYTF. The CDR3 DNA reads TGTGCCAGCAGCGTAGATAACAGAAACTATGGCTACACCTTC.

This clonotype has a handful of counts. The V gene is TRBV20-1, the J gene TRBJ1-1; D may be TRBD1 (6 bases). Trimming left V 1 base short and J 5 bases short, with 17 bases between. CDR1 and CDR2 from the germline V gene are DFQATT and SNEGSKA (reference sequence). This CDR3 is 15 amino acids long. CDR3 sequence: CSARGYIRGRTEAFF. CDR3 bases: TGCAGTGCTAGAGGGTACATTAGGGGGAGGACTGAAGCTTTCTTT.

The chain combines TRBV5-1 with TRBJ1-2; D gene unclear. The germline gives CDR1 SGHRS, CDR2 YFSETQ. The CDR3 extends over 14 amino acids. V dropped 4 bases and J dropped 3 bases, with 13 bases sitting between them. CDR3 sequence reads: CASSPEGTHYGYTF. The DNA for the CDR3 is TGCGCCAGCAGCCCCGAGGGCACCCACTATGGCTACACCTTC.

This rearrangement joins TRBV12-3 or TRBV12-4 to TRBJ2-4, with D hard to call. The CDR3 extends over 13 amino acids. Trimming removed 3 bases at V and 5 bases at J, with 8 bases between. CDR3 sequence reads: CASSFLRQNIQYF. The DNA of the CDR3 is TGTGCCAGCAGTTTTTTAAGGCAAAACATTCAGTACTTC.

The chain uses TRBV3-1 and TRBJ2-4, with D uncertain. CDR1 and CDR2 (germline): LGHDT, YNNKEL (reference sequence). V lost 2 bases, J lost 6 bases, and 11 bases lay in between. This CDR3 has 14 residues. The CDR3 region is CASSQQLSGNIQYF. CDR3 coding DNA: TGTGCCAGCAGCCAACAGTTATCCGGAAACATTCAGTACTTC.

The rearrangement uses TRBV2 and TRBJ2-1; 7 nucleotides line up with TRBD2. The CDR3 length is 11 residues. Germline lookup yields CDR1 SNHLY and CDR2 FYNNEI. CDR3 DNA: TGTGGTGAGCGGGATGCTAATGAGCAGTTCTTC. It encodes CGERDANEQFF.

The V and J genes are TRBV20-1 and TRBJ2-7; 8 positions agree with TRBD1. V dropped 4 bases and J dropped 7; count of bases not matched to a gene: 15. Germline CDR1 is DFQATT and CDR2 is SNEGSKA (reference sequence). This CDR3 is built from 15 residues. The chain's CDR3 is CSAMEHGQGIGEQYF. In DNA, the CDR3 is TGCAGTGCTATGGAACACGGACAGGGAATAGGGGAGCAGTACTTC.

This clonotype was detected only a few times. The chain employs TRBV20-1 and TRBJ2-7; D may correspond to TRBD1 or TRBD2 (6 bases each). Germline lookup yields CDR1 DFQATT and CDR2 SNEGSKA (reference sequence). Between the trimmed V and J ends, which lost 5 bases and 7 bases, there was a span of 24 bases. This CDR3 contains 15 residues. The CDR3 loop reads CSAQGGGASQGEQYF. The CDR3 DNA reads TGCAGTGCTCAGGGCGGCGGGGCATCCCAGGGGGAGCAGTACTTC.

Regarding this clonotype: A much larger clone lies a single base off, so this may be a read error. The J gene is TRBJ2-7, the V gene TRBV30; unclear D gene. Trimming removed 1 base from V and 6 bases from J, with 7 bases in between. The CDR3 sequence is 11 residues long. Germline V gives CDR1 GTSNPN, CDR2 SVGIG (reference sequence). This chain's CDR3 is CAWSGPCEQYF. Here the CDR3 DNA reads TGTGCCTGGAGTGGTCCTTGCGAGCAGTACTTC.

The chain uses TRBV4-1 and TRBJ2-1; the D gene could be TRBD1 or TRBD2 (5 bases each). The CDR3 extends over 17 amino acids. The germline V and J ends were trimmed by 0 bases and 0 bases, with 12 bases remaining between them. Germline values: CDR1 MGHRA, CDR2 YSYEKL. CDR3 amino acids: CASSQDPSGSSYNEQFF. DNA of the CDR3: TGCGCCAGCAGCCAAGACCCCTCAGGGAGCTCCTACAATGAGCAGTTCTTC.

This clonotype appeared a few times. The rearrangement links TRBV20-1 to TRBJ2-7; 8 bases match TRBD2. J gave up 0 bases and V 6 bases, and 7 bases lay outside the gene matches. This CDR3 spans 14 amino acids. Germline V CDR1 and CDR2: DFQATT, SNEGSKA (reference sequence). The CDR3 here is CSALGLAGSYEQYF. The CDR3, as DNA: TGCAGTGCCTTGGGGCTAGCGGGCTCCTACGAGCAGTACTTC.

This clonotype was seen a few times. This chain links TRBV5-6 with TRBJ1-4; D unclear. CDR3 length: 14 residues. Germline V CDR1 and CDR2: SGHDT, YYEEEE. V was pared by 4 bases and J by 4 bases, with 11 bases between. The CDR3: CASSPRRNNEKLFF. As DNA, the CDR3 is TGTGCCAGCAGCCCACGAAGAAATAATGAAAAACTGTTTTTT.